This passage covers 20 T cell receptor beta chains from one sample sequenced in a study of blood T cell repertoires in COVID-19. Using immunoSEQ multiplex PCR, the repertoire was profiled, and TCRdb retains in-frame clones only, with some absent. The sample holds roughly 86,000 clones; around 83% are singletons and the top ten take approximately 2.3%. Sequencing was carried out using peripheral blood. These receptors came from a woman between 65 and 79 years old with acute or convalescent COVID-19.

The V call is TRBV18, the J call TRBJ2-3; 10 bases map to TRBD1. This CDR3 is built from 18 residues. CDR1 is KGHSH and CDR2 is LQKENI in the germline V gene. V shed 6 bases and J 2 bases; nucleotides not matched to a gene: 14. The CDR3, as DNA: TGTGCCAGCTCCGGACAGGGGGACAGGGTAGTTGTCACAGATACGCAGTATTTT. It codes for CASSGQGDRVVVTDTQYF.

This clone was detected once. This chain links TRBV5-1 with TRBJ2-4; D ambiguous. This CDR3 contains 14 residues. Germline V gene lookup returns CDR1 SGHRS and CDR2 YFSETQ. Between the trimmed V and J ends, which lost 1 base and 7 bases, there was a span of 12 bases. In nucleotides, the CDR3 is TGCGCCAGCAGCTTGTCTCTCGAGGCGAACATTCAGTACTTC. Its translation is CASSLSLEANIQYF. The entire variable domain, with the rest obtained from reference TRBV5-1 and TRBJ2-4, is as follows: KAGVTQTPRYLIKTRGQQVTLSCSPISGHRSVSWYQQTPGQGLQFLFEYFSETQRNKGNFPGRFSGRQFSNSRSEMNVSTLELGDSALYLCASSLSLEANIQYFGAGTRLSVL.

This clone was seen once. The rearrangement joins TRBV24-1 to TRBJ2-1, with D possibly matching TRBD1 (6 bases). V dropped 3 bases and J dropped 12 bases, with 17 bases sitting between them. The CDR3 consists of 14 residues. CDR1 KGHDR and CDR2 SFDVKD come from the germline V gene. The CDR3 region is CATSDAPDIGGQFF. The CDR3 coding sequence is TGTGCCACCAGTGATGCGCCGGACATAGGGGGGCAGTTCTTC.

V usage is TRBV5-5 and J usage is TRBJ1-1; TRBD1 agrees at 8 bases. V was clipped by 4 bases and J by 4 bases; unmatched bases: 6. The CDR3 contains 14 residues. Germline values: CDR1 SGHKS, CDR2 YYEKEE (reference sequence). In DNA, the CDR3 is TGTGCCAGCAGCCCAAGGACAGGGCTCACTGAAGCTTTCTTT. Amino acids: CASSPRTGLTEAFF.

The sample holds one count of this clone. The V and J genes are TRBV5-6 and TRBJ2-7; possibly TRBD1 for D (5 bases). Germline V gene data show CDR1 as SGHDT and CDR2 as YYEEEE. V was trimmed by 2 bases and J by 2 bases, leaving 14 bases between them. CDR3 length: 15 residues. CDR3 sequence reads: CASSFILTAAYEQYF. The CDR3 coding sequence is TGTGCCAGCAGCTTTATCCTGACAGCTGCCTACGAGCAGTACTTC.

The chain uses TRBV2 and TRBJ1-5; D gene unclear. In germline, CDR1 is SNHLY, CDR2 FYNNEI. Trimming stripped 2 bases from V and 5 bases from J, with 10 bases between. The CDR3 extends over 14 amino acids. CDR3 nucleotides: TGTGCCAGCAGTGAAAGGTCCGGGGATCAGCCCCAGCATTTT. Translated: CASSERSGDQPQHF.

This sequence joins TRBV14 and TRBJ2-1, with a tentative D call TRBD2 (6 bases). Trimming stripped 6 bases from V and 4 bases from J, with 13 bases between. The CDR3 runs 14 residues. Germline loops: CDR1 SGHDN, CDR2 FVKESK. The CDR3 nucleotides read TGTGCCAGCAGTGGGACTGAAGTTTACAATGAGCAGTTCTTC. Amino acid sequence: CASSGTEVYNEQFF.

V and J are TRBV7-9 and TRBJ1-2, with D hard to call. The CDR3 runs 15 residues. Germline CDR1 and CDR2: SEHNR and FQNEAQ (reference sequence). V lost 1 base, J lost 4 bases, and 13 bases lay in between. The DNA of the CDR3 is TGTGCCAGCAGCTTAGATGGAGAGGGTTCCTATGGCTACACCTTC. This translates into CASSLDGEGSYGYTF.

The CDR3 coding sequence is TGTGCCTGGAACCCCCCGGGACCGCAGGGGCGCAACACTGAAGCTTTCTTT. This translates into CAWNPPGPQGRNTEAFF. The chain links TRBV30 to TRBJ1-1; TRBD1 might be the D (6 bases). The CDR3 totals 17 residues. V was cut by 4 bases and J by 2 bases, with 23 bases left in between. Germline V gene data show CDR1 as GTSNPN and CDR2 as SVGIG (reference sequence).

The chain is built from TRBV5-6 and TRBJ1-2; D unclear. The germline V gene encodes CDR1 SGHDT and CDR2 YYEEEE. The V end was cut by 1 base, the J end by 2 bases, with 3 bases between. The CDR3 is 12 residues long. The CDR3 loop reads CASSLQNYGYTF. For the CDR3, the DNA is TGTGCCAGCAGCTTGCAGAACTATGGCTACACCTTC.

The V gene is TRBV11-2, the J gene TRBJ1-3; D uncertain. The V and J ends lost 2 bases and 0 bases respectively, with 11 bases between them. CDR3 length: 16 residues. Germline V gives CDR1 SGHAT, CDR2 FQNNGV. The CDR3 region has the DNA TGTGCCAGCAGCTTAATGCTTCCAGACTCTGGAAACACCATATATTTT. Translation: CASSLMLPDSGNTIYF.

This sequence joins TRBV7-9 and TRBJ1-1, with D maybe TRBD1 (5 bases). Germline V CDR1 and CDR2: SEHNR, FQNEAQ (reference sequence). The CDR3 is 12 residues long. Trimming pared 5 bases from V and 5 bases from J, leaving 9 bases between. This chain's CDR3 is CASSPGWTEAFF. The CDR3 nucleotides read TGTGCCAGCAGCCCAGGGTGGACTGAAGCTTTCTTT.

This clone was observed a few times. The V and J genes are TRBV5-1 and TRBJ1-4; maybe TRBD1 (5 bases). This CDR3 region has 15 residues. Trimming cost V 4 bases and J 5 bases, with 15 bases left between them. In germline, CDR1 is SGHRS, CDR2 YFSETQ. CDR3 bases: TGCGCCAGCAGCCGGGCGGGGCAGAGCAATGAAAAACTGTTTTTT. Amino acid sequence: CASSRAGQSNEKLFF. The full variable domain, completed using reference TRBV5-1 and TRBJ1-4, is KAGVTQTPRYLIKTRGQQVTLSCSPISGHRSVSWYQQTPGQGLQFLFEYFSETQRNKGNFPGRFSGRQFSNSRSEMNVSTLELGDSALYLCASSRAGQSNEKLFFGSGTQLSVL.

The chain uses TRBV7-2 and TRBJ1-1; the D gene is possibly TRBD1 (5 bases). CDR3 length: 13 residues. Trimming removed 6 bases from V and 1 base from J, with 9 bases in between. Germline CDR1 reads SGHTA; CDR2 reads FQGNSA. The CDR3 DNA is TGTGCCAGCAGTACCACAGGGAACACTGAAGCTTTCTTT. Translated: CASSTTGNTEAFF.

The V gene is TRBV2, the J gene TRBJ1-2, with TRBD1 identical over 9 bases. Germline trimming cut 8 bases from V and 4 bases from J; bases unmatched to any gene: 11. CDR1 is SNHLY and CDR2 is FYNNEI in the germline V gene. This CDR3 is 15 amino acids long. CDR3 DNA sequence: TGTGCCAGCGAACTAATGGGGACAGGGACCTATGGCTACACCTTC. It codes for CASELMGTGTYGYTF.

This sequence joins TRBV28 and TRBJ1-1; 7 bases fit TRBD1. The CDR3 totals 14 residues. CDR1 and CDR2 (germline): MDHEN, SYDVKM. Losses at the gene ends were 4 bases for V and 7 bases for J; bases not matched to a gene: 9. CDR3 bases: TGTGCCAGCAGTTCCCAGACAGGGAAGGTTGAAGCTTTCTTT. It encodes CASSSQTGKVEAFF.

The chain carries TRBV18 and TRBJ2-5, with TRBD1 as a possible D gene (6 bases). CDR1 and CDR2 (germline): KGHSH, LQKENI. V gave up 0 bases and J gave up 5 bases, with 13 bases separating them. CDR3 size: 15 residues. The CDR3 loop is CASSPPARGHETQYF. The CDR3 DNA follows: TGTGCCAGCTCACCACCCGCCAGGGGTCACGAGACCCAGTACTTC.

The V call is TRBV12-3 or TRBV12-4, the J call TRBJ1-2, with D tentatively TRBD1 (5 bases). CDR3 length equals 13 residues. Trimming took 5 bases from V and 8 from J, leaving 15 bases between them. The CDR3 coding sequence is TGTGCCAGCAGTACGCGGGGCATGGGAGGCTACACCTTC. Residues: CASSTRGMGGYTF.

This sequence joins TRBV6-6 and TRBJ2-7, with 7 positions matching TRBD1. CDR1 and CDR2 from the germline V gene are MNHNY and SVGAGI (reference sequence). J gave up 1 base and V 2 bases, and 2 bases lay outside the gene matches. The CDR3 has 14 residues. The CDR3 DNA is TGTGCCAGCAGTTACCAACAGGGGTCCTACGAGCAGTACTTC. As protein: CASSYQQGSYEQYF.

The rearrangement joins TRBV18 to TRBJ1-1; TRBD1 matches 8 bases. This CDR3 spans 17 amino acids. J lost 2 bases, V lost 0 bases, and 8 bases had no gene match. In germline, CDR1 is KGHSH, CDR2 LQKENI. The DNA of the CDR3 is TGTGCCAGCTCACCACCCATCGGCAGGGGGCCTAACACTGAAGCTTTCTTT. This codes for CASSPPIGRGPNTEAFF.